Below, 20 T cell receptor beta chains from the same sample are listed, as sequenced in a study of T cell clonality in common variable immunodeficiency. The data were produced by immunoSEQ multiplex PCR, yet TCRdb's version contains in-frame clones alone and is incomplete. This sample carries more than 55,000 clones and no singletons, and approximately 1.6% goes to the top ten. Sequences were obtained from peripheral blood mononuclear cells. The origin of the receptors is a person aged 18 to 70 in good health.

This clone was detected ten times or more. From the germline J gene comes the end of the CDR3, since the read stops 3 residues before it. V usage is TRBV28 and J usage is TRBJ2-1; no reliable D call. CDR1 is MDHEN, CDR2 SYDVKM, per germline. CDR3 length equals 13 residues. Deletions cut 4 bases from V and 8 bases from J, with 12 bases between. CDR3 bases read: TGTGCCAGCAGTTCCCCGCTAGGATATGAG. Translated: CASSSPLGYE. The whole CDR3 sequence is CASSSPLGYEQFF.

The sample holds many counts of this clone. Read coverage stops 3 residues before the CDR3 terminus; the germline J gene supplies the remainder. The rearrangement joins TRBV4-1 to TRBJ1-2, with 9 bases identical to TRBD1. Unmatched junction bases numbered 8, after V lost 0 bases and J lost 6 bases. From germline, CDR1 is MGHRA and CDR2 YSYEKL. This CDR3 is built from 16 residues. CDR3 DNA, as far as it was read: TGCGCCAGCAGCCAAGATCAAAGGACAGGGGATAATGGC. It encodes CASSQDQRTGDNG. The full CDR3 protein reads CASSQDQRTGDNGYTF.

At least ten counts were recorded for this clone. The CDR3 goes on 3 residues after the read ends, and that part is filled in from the germline J gene. The V gene is TRBV4-1, the J gene TRBJ1-3; 8 bases are shared with TRBD1. The CDR3 has 15 residues. The trim removed 4 bases at V and 3 bases at J, leaving 5 bases unmatched. Per germline, CDR1 MGHRA and CDR2 YSYEKL. CDR3 in amino acids: CASSLQDRVGNTIYF. The part of the CDR3 DNA that was read is TGCGCCAGCAGCCTCCAGGACAGGGTTGGAAACACC.

Many counts were recorded for this clone. Read coverage stops 3 residues before the CDR3 terminus; the germline J gene supplies the remainder. This rearrangement joins TRBV30 to TRBJ1-6, with D possibly TRBD1 on 5 matching bases. The germline V and J ends were trimmed by 4 bases and 5 bases, with 12 bases remaining between them. Germline V lookup: CDR1 GTSNPN, CDR2 SVGIG (reference sequence). The CDR3 has 14 residues. CDR3 DNA, as far as it was read: TGTGCCTGGACGCAGGGCCTCGATAATTCACCC. Protein: CAWTQGLDNSP. The whole CDR3 protein is CAWTQGLDNSPLHF.

This clone was seen many times. The read falls 3 residues short of the CDR3 end, and the missing part is taken from the germline J gene. This chain links TRBV12-3 or TRBV12-4 with TRBJ2-3; 8 bases align to TRBD1. The length of the CDR3 is 18 residues. The ends lost 5 bases at V and 0 bases at J; junction bases unmatched: 13. This CDR3 is CASSMGGQGHSSTDTQYF. The covered CDR3 bases are TGTGCCAGCAGTATGGGAGGACAGGGACACTCTAGCACAGATACG.

This clone came up many times. The read terminates 3 residues before the CDR3 end, so the remaining end is supplied by the germline J gene. The rearrangement uses TRBV6-2 or TRBV6-3 and TRBJ2-3, with 8 nucleotides matching TRBD1. Trimming at V came to 5 bases and at J to 8 bases, leaving 6 bases not matched to a gene. The CDR3 extends over 13 amino acids. Germline CDR1 reads MNHEY; CDR2 reads SVGEGT. The CDR3 bases that were read are TGTGCCAGCAGTACCGGGACAGGCGGTACG. Translating it yields CASSTGTGGT. The complete CDR3 sequence is CASSTGTGGTQYF.

The table lists this clone with many counts. The read ends 3 residues before the CDR3 terminus; that terminus is restored from the germline J gene. The chain employs TRBV5-1 and TRBJ2-1, with TRBD2 identical over 13 bases. This CDR3 has 19 residues. Germline lookup yields CDR1 SGHRS and CDR2 YFSETQ. V was clipped by 5 bases and J by 0 bases; unmatched bases: 11. CDR3 protein: CASRETKGLAGSSYNEQFF. Partial CDR3 DNA: TGCGCCAGCAGGGAAACAAAGGGACTAGCGGGATCCTCCTACAATGAG.

The table lists this clone with many counts. Coverage ceases 3 residues before the CDR3 finishes, and the germline J gene fills in the end. The chain has TRBV6-2 or TRBV6-3 and TRBJ2-1; 14 bases fit TRBD2. Per the germline V gene, CDR1 is MNHEY and CDR2 is SVGEGT. The CDR3 extends over 16 amino acids. The junction had 4 bases not matched to a gene; V was cut back by 3 bases and J by 6 bases. The CDR3 sequence: CASSYTGLAGANEQFF. The DNA read from the CDR3 is TGTGCCAGCAGTTATACGGGACTAGCGGGAGCCAATGAG.

This clone showed up many times. The read is 3 residues too short to cover the CDR3 end, so that end is filled in from the germline J gene. The chain employs TRBV4-1 and TRBJ2-2; 8 bases align to TRBD2. The trim removed 0 bases at V and 7 bases at J, leaving 13 bases unmatched. The CDR3 runs to 18 residues. Germline CDR1 and CDR2: MGHRA and YSYEKL. CDR3 in amino acids: CASSQEVLAGGAGGELFF. CDR3 DNA, as far as it was read: TGCGCCAGCAGCCAAGAAGTGCTAGCGGGCGGGGCGGGCGGGGAG.

The table lists this clone with many counts. The read gets to within 3 residues of the CDR3 end, and the germline J gene fills in the rest. The V and J genes are TRBV5-1 and TRBJ2-1, with D possibly being TRBD1 (5 bases). Germline V lookup: CDR1 SGHRS, CDR2 YFSETQ. The V gene lost 2 bases and the J gene lost 5 bases, with 8 bases spanning the gap. This CDR3 has 13 residues. CDR3 region: CASSFQQDNEQFF. The CDR3 bases that were read are TGCGCCAGCAGCTTTCAACAGGACAATGAG.

This clone was seen ten or more times. The read ends 3 residues early relative to the CDR3; the germline J gene fills the gap. The chain carries TRBV15 and TRBJ2-5, with D perhaps TRBD2 (5 bases). The CDR3 covers 15 residues. Germline lookup yields CDR1 LNHNV and CDR2 YYDKDF (reference sequence). Trimming removed 2 bases at V and 2 bases at J, with 12 bases between. The DNA read from the CDR3 is TGTGCCACCAGCAGACGAGTTGGCGGGCAAGAGACC. This sequence encodes CATSRRVGGQET. The CDR3, in full, reads CATSRRVGGQETQYF.

This clone was observed at least ten times. Read coverage stops 3 residues before the CDR3 terminus; the germline J gene supplies the remainder. The V and J genes are TRBV6-1 and TRBJ2-7, with D possibly matching TRBD1 (6 bases). The CDR3 is 14 amino acids. V was cut by 4 bases and J by 4 bases, with 14 bases left in between. Germline lookup yields CDR1 MNHNS and CDR2 SASEGT. CDR3 DNA, as far as it was read: TGTGCCAGCAGTGCTTCCGGGACAACTTACGAG. Amino acids: CASSASGTTYE. The CDR3 in full is CASSASGTTYEQYF.

At least ten counts were recorded for this clone. The CDR3 extends 3 residues past the end of the read, so its final part is completed from the germline J gene. This chain uses TRBV18 with TRBJ2-3; 8 bases line up with TRBD2. CDR3 length: 15 amino acids. Per the germline V gene, CDR1 is KGHSH and CDR2 is LQKENI. The V gene end was trimmed by 8 bases and the J gene end by 2 bases; junction bases not matched to a gene: 9. The DNA read from the CDR3 is TGTGCCAGCCACCTTGGCGGGAGGAACACAGATACG. Translating it yields CASHLGGRNTDT. The whole CDR3 sequence is CASHLGGRNTDTQYF.

This clone was seen at least ten times. This CDR3 reads CASSLTGGGGPGYTF. The sequenced CDR3 bases are TGTGCCAGCAGCCTAACAGGGGGCGGCGGTCCGGGC. V gene TRBV28 combines with J gene TRBJ1-2; 9 bases fit TRBD1. Coverage ceases 3 residues before the CDR3 finishes, and the germline J gene fills in the end. CDR3 length equals 15 residues. Looked up from germline, CDR1 is MDHEN and CDR2 is SYDVKM.

This clone was counted many times. The read ends 3 residues shy of where the CDR3 ends; the end is completed using the germline J gene. This sequence joins TRBV12-3 or TRBV12-4 and TRBJ2-1; 12 bases are a match to TRBD2. V lost 6 bases and J lost 3; bases outside the gene matches: 12. This CDR3 has 18 amino acids. Incomplete CDR3 DNA: TGTGCCAGCAGCTACCTCCCTATACTAGCGGGAGGCTACAATGAG. Translation gives CASSYLPILAGGYNE. The complete CDR3 sequence is CASSYLPILAGGYNEQFF.

This clone was seen repeatedly, ten times or more. The read ends 3 residues early relative to the CDR3; the germline J gene fills the gap. The genes are TRBV20-1 and TRBJ2-1, with D perhaps matching TRBD1 (7 bases). V gave up 1 base and J gave up 0 bases, with 13 bases separating them. The germline V gene has CDR1 DFQATT and CDR2 SNEGSKA (reference sequence). This CDR3 has 16 residues. The CDR3 region is CSARVLEGASYNEQFF. The sequenced CDR3 bases are TGCAGTGCTAGAGTGCTGGAGGGGGCCTCCTACAATGAG.

This clone is medium-sized in the sample. The read finishes 3 residues shy of the CDR3 end, and the germline J gene is used to complete it. The V call is TRBV19, the J call TRBJ1-1; 7 positions match TRBD1. There are 15 residues in the CDR3. V was clipped by 5 bases and J by 1 base; unmatched bases: 7. The V gene's germline CDR1 is LNHDA and CDR2 SQIVND (reference sequence). The CDR3 sequence: CASSQTGYSNTEAFF. The CDR3 DNA, read in part, is TGTGCCAGTAGTCAGACAGGGTATTCGAACACTGAA.

This clone was observed many times. Coverage ceases 3 residues before the CDR3 finishes, and the germline J gene fills in the end. The V call is TRBV20-1, the J call TRBJ2-7, with 10 bases fitting TRBD2. The CDR3 is made up of 12 amino acids. V was pared by 6 bases and J by 3 bases, with 2 bases of the junction left unmatched. CDR1 and CDR2 from the germline V gene are DFQATT and SNEGSKA (reference sequence). The covered CDR3 bases are TGCAGTGCCCGGACTAGCGGCTACGAG. Its translation: CSARTSGYE. The CDR3 reads in full as CSARTSGYEQYF.

This clone has a count of ten or more. The read terminates 3 residues ahead of where the CDR3 ends, so the germline J gene completes it. V is TRBV30 and J is TRBJ2-7; 10 bases align to TRBD2. CDR1 is GTSNPN and CDR2 is SVGIG in the germline V gene (reference sequence). The V gene end was trimmed by 1 base and the J gene end by 2 bases; junction bases not matched to a gene: 14. This CDR3 is built from 18 residues. The covered CDR3 bases are TGTGCCTGGAGTGCCAAGGCACTAGCGGGGAGAAACCCCTACGAG. Translated: CAWSAKALAGRNPYE. In full, the CDR3 is CAWSAKALAGRNPYEQYF.

This clone was detected ten times or more. The read terminates 3 residues ahead of where the CDR3 ends, so the germline J gene completes it. The rearrangement joins TRBV5-1 to TRBJ2-1, with TRBD1 matching over 10 bases. The CDR3 totals 15 residues. Unmatched junction bases numbered 2, after V lost 0 bases and J lost 5 bases. Per the germline V gene, CDR1 is SGHRS and CDR2 is YFSETQ. CDR3 bases read: TGCGCCAGCAGCTTGGAGGGACAGGGGCACAATGAG. It translates to CASSLEGQGHNE. Given in full, the CDR3 is CASSLEGQGHNEQFF.